Each of the 5 T cell receptor beta chains below was sequenced from the same sample in a study of T cell changes during pregnancy in multiple sclerosis. The data were produced by immunoSEQ multiplex PCR, yet TCRdb's version contains in-frame clones alone and is incomplete. The sample records 55,000 to 80,000 clones, around 90% being singletons. The input for sequencing was peripheral blood, taken after pregnancy. The receptors originated from a female donor in good health, enrolled as a control in a pregnancy study.

The CDR3 loop reads CASSSSVLGTDTQYF. The DNA of the CDR3 is TGTGCCAGCAGCTCAAGCGTCCTGGGCACAGATACGCAGTATTTT. The chain joins TRBV7-2 to TRBJ2-3; D is unclear. Trimming removed 4 bases at V and 1 base at J, with 12 bases between. Germline values: CDR1 SGHTA, CDR2 FQGNSA. This CDR3 is 15 amino acids long.

The chain is built from TRBV4-1 and TRBJ2-3, with unresolved D. CDR1 and CDR2 (germline): MGHRA, YSYEKL. Trimming shortened V by 1 base and J by 5 bases, and 7 bases separated the two germline ends. There are 13 residues in the CDR3. The CDR3 DNA sequence: TGCGCCAGCAGCCAAGCTCCCCTAGATACGCAGTATTTT. This encodes CASSQAPLDTQYF.

V is TRBV19 and J is TRBJ1-5, with 10 bases matching TRBD1. The CDR3 runs to 15 residues. Germline CDR1 reads LNHDA; CDR2 reads SQIVND (reference sequence). V lost 3 bases, J lost 6 bases, and 5 bases stayed unmatched. This CDR3 is CASSMGQGWGQPQHF. The CDR3 DNA is TGTGCCAGTAGTATGGGACAGGGGTGGGGTCAGCCCCAGCATTTT.

This clone was observed a few times. V usage is TRBV2 and J usage is TRBJ1-2; 8 nucleotides agree with TRBD1. J lost 7 bases, V lost 5 bases, and 6 bases had no gene match. This CDR3 region has 13 residues. The germline V gene has CDR1 SNHLY and CDR2 FYNNEI. CDR3 nucleotides: TGTGCCAGCAGTCGGCAGGGGGCTTTTGGCTACACCTTC. This translates into CASSRQGAFGYTF.

This rearrangement joins TRBV11-2 to TRBJ1-1, with a weak D call TRBD1 (5 bases). The germline gives CDR1 SGHAT, CDR2 FQNNGV. The CDR3 runs 14 residues. Trimming removed 5 bases at V and 1 base at J, with 11 bases between. The CDR3 here is CASSLAGTNTEAFF. The DNA for the CDR3 is TGTGCCAGCAGCCTGGCGGGGACGAACACTGAAGCTTTCTTT.